These 32 T cell receptor beta chains were sequenced from one sample in a study of blood T cells in healthy people across ages. A sample-barcoded 5' primer and a J-beta primer mix were used in a second PCR of about 7 to 12 cycles. From the 5' RACE reads, TCRdb called clonotypes with MiXCR, one entry per CDR3 protein. Of more than 650,000 distinct CDR3 sequences listed, approximately 55% were seen once; the top ten hold roughly 37%. Sequenced sample: blood. These receptors all come from a man at least 80 years old in good health.

The rearrangement uses TRBV18 and TRBJ2-2; 7 nucleotides line up with TRBD1. V lost 1 base, J lost 6 bases, and 11 bases stayed unmatched. The germline V gene has CDR1 KGHSH and CDR2 LQKENI. The CDR3 totals 17 residues. The CDR3 loop is CASSPLPRGRSAGELFF. DNA for the CDR3: TGTGCCAGCTCACCACTTCCTAGGGGGCGAAGCGCCGGGGAGCTGTTTTTT.

Comment on this clonotype: One end of the junction fails to match germline, which may point to a read error. This chain connects TRBV5-1 to TRBJ2-1; TRBD2 matches 10 bases. The CDR3 sequence is 17 residues long. Germline-derived CDR1 and CDR2 are SGHRS and YFSETQ. Here the CDR3 DNA reads TGCGTCAGCAGTCCTTATTCCGGGACTAGCGAATACAATGAGCAGTTCTTC. Translating gives CVSSPYSGTSEYNEQFF. Based on the CDR3 plus reference TRBV5-1 and TRBJ2-1, the full variable domain is KAGVTQTPRYLIKTRGQQVTLSCSPISGHRSVSWYQQTPGQGLQFLFEYFSETQRNKGNFPGRFSGRQFSNSRSEMNVSTLELGDSALYLCVSSPYSGTSEYNEQFFGPGTRLTVL.

The CDR3 is CASTRGADRVEDYTF. The CDR3 DNA is TGTGCCAGCACTCGGGGGGCGGACAGAGTAGAGGACTACACCTTC. The J gene is TRBJ1-2, the V gene TRBV11-2; D perhaps matches TRBD1 (6 bases). Per germline, CDR1 SGHAT and CDR2 FQNNGV. Trimming left V 7 bases short and J 10 bases short, with 25 bases between. CDR3 length: 15 residues. The whole variable domain, filled in from reference TRBV11-2 and TRBJ1-2, reads EAGVAQSPRYKIIEKRQSVAFWCNPISGHATLYWYQQILGQGPKLLIQFQNNGVVDDSQLPKDRFSAERLKGVDSTLKIQPAKLEDSAVYLCASTRGADRVEDYTFGSGTRLTVV.

The chain combines TRBV3-1 with TRBJ2-1; the D is unclear. The CDR3 totals 15 residues. From germline, CDR1 is LGHDT and CDR2 YNNKEL (reference sequence). V lost 0 bases and J 10 bases, leaving 16 bases between the germline ends. CDR3 nucleotides: TGTGCCAGCAGCCAAGATCGAATCAGGCACTGGGAGCAGTTCTTC. It is translated as CASSQDRIRHWEQFF.

The CDR3 nucleotides are TGTGCCATCAAGACGGCAGGGGATGAGCAGTTCTTC. Its protein is CAIKTAGDEQFF. The chain is built from TRBV10-3 and TRBJ2-1; the D gene is possibly TRBD1 (6 bases). Germline V gene sequence: CDR1 ENHRY, CDR2 SYGVKD. CDR3 length equals 12 residues. V dropped 7 bases and J dropped 8 bases, with 12 bases sitting between them.

This clonotype was counted between two and nine times. The chain joins TRBV11-2 to TRBJ2-7; 7 bases line up with TRBD1. J gave up 2 bases and V 3 bases, and 4 bases lay outside the gene matches. The CDR3 length is 14 residues. CDR1 SGHAT and CDR2 FQNNGV come from the germline V gene. CDR3 DNA sequence: TGTGCCAGCAGCTTCACGACAGGGCCCTACGAGCAGTACTTC. Translation: CASSFTTGPYEQYF.

This clonotype was seen more than once but under ten times. The V gene is TRBV6-5, the J gene TRBJ2-7; 10 nucleotides agree with TRBD2. CDR3 length: 15 amino acids. V was pared by 6 bases and J by 1 base, with 6 bases of the junction left unmatched. Germline-derived CDR1 and CDR2 are MNHEY and SVGAGI. Here the CDR3 DNA reads TGTGCCAGCAGGGAATCTAGCGGGGGATCCTACGAGCAGTACTTC. It translates to CASRESSGGSYEQYF.

This clonotype was counted between two and nine times. This chain joins TRBV12-3 or TRBV12-4 and TRBJ2-3; TRBD2 aligns across 8 bases. V shed 2 bases and J 14 bases; nucleotides not matched to a gene: 12. CDR3 size: 14 residues. CDR3 region: CASSLSSGSLNAYF. CDR3 DNA: TGTGCCAGCAGTTTATCCAGCGGGAGTCTTAACGCGTATTTT.

The chain recombines TRBV15 with TRBJ2-1; 8 bases fit TRBD2. The V and J ends lost 5 bases and 4 bases, in that order; junction bases with no gene match: 4. The CDR3 covers 14 residues. Germline values: CDR1 LNHNV, CDR2 YYDKDF (reference sequence). The CDR3 DNA is TGTGCCACCAGCCCCAGCGGGAGATACAATGAGCAGTTCTTC. It yields the protein CATSPSGRYNEQFF.

The chain employs TRBV7-2 and TRBJ1-4; no clear D gene. V was pared by 5 bases and J by 7 bases, with 11 bases between. The CDR3 is made up of 13 amino acids. Germline V gene data show CDR1 as SGHTA and CDR2 as FQGNSA. DNA for the CDR3: TGTGCCAGCAGCCTCCAGGCGGGTGAAAAACTGTTTTTT. This encodes CASSLQAGEKLFF.

The gene calls are TRBV12-3 or TRBV12-4 and TRBJ2-5, with 15 bases fitting TRBD2. This CDR3 spans 17 amino acids. The junction had 8 bases not matched to a gene; V was cut back by 4 bases and J by 5 bases. CDR3 nucleotide sequence: TGTGCCAGCAGTTACGGACTAGCGGGAGGGCCTGTCGAGACCCAGTACTTC. This sequence encodes CASSYGLAGGPVETQYF.

The V gene is TRBV24-1, the J gene TRBJ2-5; D is uncertain. The V end lost 4 bases, the J end lost 2 bases, and 7 bases lay between the germline ends. Germline assignment: CDR1 KGHDR and CDR2 SFDVKD. The CDR3 is 13 amino acids. This chain's CDR3 is CATSEPRQETQYF. The CDR3 DNA reads TGTGCCACCAGTGAACCCAGGCAAGAGACCCAGTACTTC.

There are a few counts of this clonotype. The V call is TRBV20-1, the J call TRBJ2-7; 7 bases align to TRBD1. The germline CDR1 and CDR2 sequences are DFQATT and SNEGSKA (reference sequence). The CDR3 extends over 14 amino acids. V lost 6 bases, J lost 2 bases, and 10 bases stayed unmatched. This CDR3 is CSADTGTATYEQYF. As DNA, the CDR3 is TGCAGTGCAGACACCGGGACAGCGACCTACGAGCAGTACTTC.

The V call is TRBV29-1, the J call TRBJ2-1, with 11 bases fitting TRBD2. The V and J ends lost 6 bases and 7 bases, in that order; junction bases with no gene match: 11. The V gene's germline CDR1 is SQVTM and CDR2 ANQGSEA. The CDR3 covers 15 residues. The CDR3 DNA reads as TGCAGCGTCGCAAAACGACTAGCGGGGAATAATGAGCAGTTCTTC. Amino acid sequence: CSVAKRLAGNNEQFF.

The V and J genes are TRBV6-5 and TRBJ2-1, with 8 bases aligning to TRBD2. This CDR3 comprises 15 residues. CDR1 MNHEY and CDR2 SVGAGI come from the germline V gene. The J segment lost 6 bases and the V segment lost 5 bases, leaving 9 bases of the junction unmatched. CDR3 protein: CASSAPAGTSNEQFF. The CDR3 nucleotides read TGTGCCAGCAGTGCTCCGGCCGGGACTAGCAATGAGCAGTTCTTC.

This sequence joins TRBV6-6 and TRBJ1-1; perhaps TRBD1 as D (5 bases). The V end was cut by 7 bases, the J end by 5 bases, with 14 bases between. The germline V gene has CDR1 MNHNY and CDR2 SVGAGI (reference sequence). The CDR3 is 13 residues long. The CDR3 reads CASKLGVETEAFF. CDR3 in DNA: TGTGCCAGCAAGCTGGGGGTGGAAACTGAAGCTTTCTTT.

This clonotype has a handful of counts. This chain uses TRBV7-2 with TRBJ2-3, with D possibly matching TRBD1 (5 bases). The V gene's germline CDR1 is SGHTA and CDR2 FQGNSA. The CDR3 totals 13 residues. V gave up 6 bases and J gave up 1 base, with 8 bases separating them. CDR3 in amino acids: CASRGVGTDTQYF. The DNA of the CDR3 is TGTGCCAGCAGAGGGGTGGGCACAGATACGCAGTATTTT.

This clonotype was seen a few times. The V and J genes are TRBV20-1 and TRBJ2-7; TRBD1 might be the D (7 bases). Germline lookup yields CDR1 DFQATT and CDR2 SNEGSKA (reference sequence). Deletions cut 3 bases from V and 3 bases from J, with 18 bases between. The CDR3 runs 15 residues. CDR3 in amino acids: CSARKAGTAIYEQYF. For the CDR3, the DNA is TGCAGTGCTAGGAAGGCGGGGACAGCGATCTACGAGCAGTACTTC.

The CDR3 here is CASSPSGSRYNEQFF. In DNA, the CDR3 is TGTGCCAGCAGCCCCAGCGGGAGTAGGTACAATGAGCAGTTCTTC. The V gene is TRBV7-9, the J gene TRBJ2-1; TRBD2 aligns across 8 bases. The trim removed 5 bases at V and 4 bases at J, leaving 7 bases unmatched. The CDR3 runs to 15 residues. Germline CDR1 and CDR2: SEHNR and FQNEAQ (reference sequence).

The chain has TRBV13 and TRBJ2-5; D ambiguous. The ends were cut back, 3 bases at V and 4 bases at J, with 9 bases in the middle. The germline V gene encodes CDR1 PRHDT and CDR2 FYEKMQ (reference sequence). This CDR3 spans 13 amino acids. CDR3 in amino acids: CASSFRHGETQYF. The DNA for the CDR3 is TGTGCCAGCAGCTTTAGGCATGGAGAGACCCAGTACTTC.

The chain combines TRBV27 with TRBJ2-1, with D possibly being TRBD2 (6 bases). Trimming stripped 1 base from V and 2 bases from J, with 12 bases between. Per germline, CDR1 MNHEY and CDR2 SMNVEV (reference sequence). The CDR3 totals 16 residues. CDR3 sequence (DNA): TGTGCCAGCAGTTTATTCTCCGGGAGTGCCTACAATGAGCAGTTCTTC. Protein: CASSLFSGSAYNEQFF.

V and J are TRBV5-1 and TRBJ1-4, with 7 bases lining up with TRBD1. Trimming removed 4 bases from V and 7 bases from J; junction bases left unmatched: 7. In germline, CDR1 is SGHRS, CDR2 YFSETQ. CDR3 size: 14 residues. CDR3 amino acids: CASSPAQGGEKLFF. The CDR3 DNA is TGCGCCAGCAGCCCGGCCCAGGGGGGTGAAAAACTGTTTTTT.

V and J are TRBV20-1 and TRBJ2-5; no reliable D call. The CDR3 length is 13 residues. V lost 2 bases and J 1 base, leaving 8 bases between the germline ends. Germline V gives CDR1 DFQATT, CDR2 SNEGSKA (reference sequence). CDR3 DNA: TGCAGTGCTAGACCCCCCGCCCAAGAGACCCAGTACTTC. Protein: CSARPPAQETQYF.

A few counts support this clonotype. The rearrangement links TRBV29-1 to TRBJ1-4; the match to TRBD1 covers 7 bases. The CDR3 extends over 13 amino acids. V shed 4 bases, J shed 5 bases, and the junction held 4 bases outside the gene matches. Germline CDR1 SQVTM, CDR2 ANQGSEA. The CDR3 spells CSVAGTVNEKLFF. In DNA form, the CDR3 reads TGCAGCGTTGCTGGGACAGTAAATGAAAAACTGTTTTTT.

This clonotype was seen a handful of times. The gene calls are TRBV6-6 and TRBJ1-2, with D hard to call. The germline V gene encodes CDR1 MNHNY and CDR2 SVGAGI (reference sequence). Trimming cost V 2 bases and J 4 bases, with 14 bases left between them. The CDR3 contains 15 residues. The CDR3 region has the DNA TGTGCCAGCAGTTACCCCGAGTTGGGAGCCTATGGCTACACCTTC. It yields the protein CASSYPELGAYGYTF.

This clonotype has just one count. The chain joins TRBV2 to TRBJ2-3, with a possible D match to TRBD2 (7 bases). Germline values: CDR1 SNHLY, CDR2 FYNNEI. The V end lost 7 bases, the J end lost 4 bases, and 15 bases lay between the germline ends. The length of the CDR3 is 14 residues. Here the CDR3 DNA reads TGTGCCAGCAAAGGCCCGGGGGGCGCAGATACGCAGTATTTT. Its protein is CASKGPGGADTQYF.

The chain combines TRBV20-1 with TRBJ1-5; TRBD1 might be the D (6 bases). The CDR3 is 14 amino acids. V was pared by 4 bases and J by 2 bases, with 12 bases between. Per germline, CDR1 DFQATT and CDR2 SNEGSKA (reference sequence). For the CDR3, the DNA is TGCAGTGCTACGGACAGTGAGGGCAATCAGCCCCAGCATTTT. This codes for CSATDSEGNQPQHF.

The V and J genes are TRBV11-2 and TRBJ2-1; 8 bases agree with TRBD2. CDR3 length: 17 residues. Germline CDR1 is SGHAT and CDR2 is FQNNGV. V lost 1 base to trimming and J lost 0 bases; unmatched junction nucleotides: 5. CDR3 DNA sequence: TGTGCCAGCAGCTTAGGGGTCCTAGCGGGCTCCTACAATGAGCAGTTCTTC. This gives the protein CASSLGVLAGSYNEQFF.

A remark on this clonotype: The germline gene is not matched at one end of the junction; a read error may be the cause. The chain is built from TRBV13 and TRBJ2-7; 10 positions agree with TRBD1. The CDR3 runs 15 residues. Germline lookup yields CDR1 PRHDT and CDR2 FYEKMQ (reference sequence). CDR3 loop: CAGSPGQGLNYEQYF. CDR3 coding DNA: TGTGCCGGCAGCCCGGGACAGGGGTTAAACTACGAGCAGTACTTC.

This clonotype was seen more than once but under ten times. This chain links TRBV27 with TRBJ2-5; the match to TRBD2 covers 11 bases. This CDR3 has 16 amino acids. V shed 3 bases, J shed 5 bases, and the junction held 8 bases outside the gene matches. Germline V gene data show CDR1 as MNHEY and CDR2 as SMNVEV (reference sequence). CDR3 coding DNA: TGTGCCAGCAGTTTCTTAGCGGGAGGGCCGGTTGAGACCCAGTACTTC. Protein: CASSFLAGGPVETQYF.

The chain couples TRBV28 to TRBJ2-3; possible D gene TRBD1, 6 bases. V lost 7 bases and J lost 3, with 14 bases in between. Germline assignment: CDR1 MDHEN and CDR2 SYDVKM. The CDR3 contains 14 residues. The CDR3 region is CASTLLGGTDTQYF. DNA of the CDR3: TGTGCCAGCACCCTGCTAGGGGGAACAGATACGCAGTATTTT.

The V and J genes are TRBV5-1 and TRBJ2-7; 8 bases align to TRBD2. Germline-derived CDR1 and CDR2 are SGHRS and YFSETQ. After removal of 5 bases from V and 6 bases from J, the junction contained 19 bases not matched to a gene. The CDR3 loop spans 17 amino acids. The CDR3 loop is CASRTGSGGRTVSEQYF. CDR3 coding DNA: TGCGCCAGCAGAACGGGGAGCGGGGGTAGGACGGTGAGCGAGCAGTACTTC.